Each of the 21 T cell receptor beta chains below was sequenced from the same sample in a study of T cell changes during pregnancy in multiple sclerosis. The protocol was immunoSEQ multiplex PCR, while the TCRdb copy is restricted to in-frame clones and leaves out a portion. The table shows under 80,000 clones, with around 94% occurring only once. The sample in question was peripheral blood, obtained in the third trimester of pregnancy. These receptors came from a female donor with multiple sclerosis, enrolled in a pregnancy study.

The V call is TRBV5-5, the J call TRBJ1-2, with TRBD1 as a possible D gene (6 bases). Germline values: CDR1 SGHKS, CDR2 YYEKEE (reference sequence). CDR3 length: 15 amino acids. V lost 1 base and J 2 bases, leaving 12 bases between the germline ends. The chain's CDR3 is CASSLTAGVNYGYTF. The CDR3 bases are TGTGCCAGCAGCTTGACGGCAGGGGTAAACTATGGCTACACCTTC. The full variable domain, its missing parts supplied by reference TRBV5-5 and TRBJ1-2, is DAGVTQSPTHLIKTRGQQVTLRCSPISGHKSVSWYQQVLGQGPQFIFQYYEKEERGRGNFPDRFSARQFPNYSSELNVNALLLGDSALYLCASSLTAGVNYGYTFGSGTRLTVV.

This sequence joins TRBV7-8 and TRBJ2-5; the D gene is possibly TRBD1 (6 bases). Per germline, CDR1 SGHVS and CDR2 FQNEAQ. V shed 5 bases and J shed 1 base, with 14 bases lying between them. CDR3 size: 15 residues. CDR3 DNA sequence: TGTGCCAGCAGCCCCAAGGGGGTGTCCCAAGAGACCCAGTACTTC. This gives the protein CASSPKGVSQETQYF.

This chain connects TRBV5-5 to TRBJ1-4; D call uncertain. Germline V gene lookup returns CDR1 SGHKS and CDR2 YYEKEE (reference sequence). CDR3 size: 14 residues. Trimming cost V 4 bases and J 5 bases, with 12 bases left between them. CDR3 sequence: CASSPENQNEKLFF. Here the CDR3 DNA reads TGTGCCAGCAGCCCCGAGAACCAAAATGAAAAACTGTTTTTT.

The chain has TRBV4-1 and TRBJ2-7, with 11 bases identical to TRBD2. The CDR3 extends over 14 amino acids. Germline V gene lookup returns CDR1 MGHRA and CDR2 YSYEKL. V shed 6 bases and J 5 bases; nucleotides not matched to a gene: 6. The CDR3 is CASSRIAGGDEQYF. The CDR3 bases are TGCGCCAGCAGTCGTATAGCGGGGGGGGACGAGCAGTACTTC.

The chain links TRBV6-1 to TRBJ1-5; tentative D call: TRBD1 (6 bases). This CDR3 region has 17 residues. Looked up from germline, CDR1 is MNHNS and CDR2 is SASEGT. Trimming stripped 3 bases from V and 1 base from J, with 16 bases between. The CDR3 nucleotides read TGTGCCAGCAGTGAGAACAGGGCTGAGGGGAGCAATCAGCCCCAGCATTTT. Protein sequence: CASSENRAEGSNQPQHF.

The V call is TRBV29-1, the J call TRBJ1-1; 9 bases align to TRBD1. The CDR3 has 14 amino acids. Per germline, CDR1 SQVTM and CDR2 ANQGSEA. V gave up 8 bases and J gave up 1 base; unmatched junction bases: 8. The CDR3 reads CSSSGQGPNTEAFF. DNA for the CDR3: TGCAGCTCCTCGGGACAGGGACCGAACACTGAAGCTTTCTTT.

This clone was recorded only once. The chain is built from TRBV27 and TRBJ1-6, with TRBD1 as a possible D gene (5 bases). V was trimmed by 5 bases and J by 4 bases, leaving 9 bases between them. CDR1 is MNHEY and CDR2 is SMNVEV in the germline V gene (reference sequence). The CDR3 contains 14 residues. CDR3 bases: TGTGCCAGCAGTCCTGACAGATATAATTCACCCCTCCACTTT. It yields the protein CASSPDRYNSPLHF.

This chain links TRBV9 with TRBJ2-7; maybe TRBD1 (6 bases). CDR1 SGDLS and CDR2 YYNGEE come from the germline V gene. The CDR3 runs 14 residues. The V end was cut by 0 bases, the J end by 5 bases, with 12 bases between. The CDR3 region is CASSVEGGVDEQYF. The DNA for the CDR3 is TGTGCCAGCAGCGTAGAAGGGGGAGTCGACGAGCAGTACTTC.

The chain couples TRBV6-5 to TRBJ2-7; 7 bases line up with TRBD1. Per germline, CDR1 MNHEY and CDR2 SVGAGI. This CDR3 is built from 15 residues. Trimming removed 6 bases from V and 2 bases from J; junction bases left unmatched: 10. This CDR3 reads CASRRREQGTYEQYF. As DNA, the CDR3 is TGTGCCAGCAGGCGTAGGGAACAGGGGACCTACGAGCAGTACTTC.

The rearrangement links TRBV9 to TRBJ2-5; D gene uncertain. CDR1 SGDLS and CDR2 YYNGEE come from the germline V gene. V lost 4 bases and J lost 7, with 14 bases in between. CDR3 length: 13 residues. CDR3 DNA sequence: TGTGCCAGCAGCCCAGGTGGTGTTGTGACCCAGTACTTC. Residues: CASSPGGVVTQYF. Using reference TRBV9 and TRBJ2-5 for the parts outside the CDR3, the full variable domain is DSGVTQTPKHLITATGQRVTLRCSPRSGDLSVYWYQQSLDQGLQFLIQYYNGEERAKGNILERFSAQQFPDLHSELNLSSLELGDSALYFCASSPGGVVTQYFGPGTRLLVL.

The rearrangement links TRBV6-5 to TRBJ2-7, with unresolved D. Germline CDR1 and CDR2: MNHEY and SVGAGI. The CDR3 runs 15 residues. Trimming pared 3 bases from V and 0 bases from J, leaving 12 bases between. CDR3 sequence: CASSYVRRSSYEQYF. The CDR3 DNA follows: TGTGCCAGCAGTTATGTGCGCCGGAGCTCCTACGAGCAGTACTTC.

As DNA, the CDR3 is TGTGCCAGCACGATCGAAGGGGGGGGCCTTGAGACCCAGTACTTC. This sequence encodes CASTIEGGGLETQYF. J is TRBJ2-5 and V is TRBV7-8, with a tentative D call TRBD2 (7 bases). Germline assignment: CDR1 SGHVS and CDR2 FQNEAQ. This CDR3 is 15 amino acids long. The germline V and J ends were trimmed by 7 bases and 5 bases, with 20 bases remaining between them.

The rearrangement uses TRBV7-3 and TRBJ1-5, with 7 bases that match TRBD1. CDR1 is SGHTA, CDR2 FQGTGA, per germline. V shed 1 base and J 4 bases; nucleotides not matched to a gene: 4. The CDR3 covers 15 residues. CDR3: CASSLRAGGNQPQHF. The CDR3 DNA follows: TGTGCCAGCAGCTTAAGGGCAGGGGGGAATCAGCCCCAGCATTTT.

The rearrangement uses TRBV9 and TRBJ1-2, with TRBD1 matching 7 bases. Losses at the gene ends were 4 bases for V and 3 bases for J; bases not matched to a gene: 9. Germline CDR1 reads SGDLS; CDR2 reads YYNGEE. The CDR3 runs 15 residues. The CDR3 DNA reads as TGTGCCAGCAGCCCAGCAAGGGGGCGGGACTATGGCTACACCTTC. Amino acid sequence: CASSPARGRDYGYTF.

V and J are TRBV4-1 and TRBJ1-4; no firm D call. This CDR3 contains 15 residues. Trimming removed 0 bases at V and 3 bases at J, with 8 bases between. CDR1 MGHRA and CDR2 YSYEKL come from the germline V gene. CDR3 in DNA: TGCGCCAGCAGCCAAGAAGGCCGGGCTAATGAAAAACTGTTTTTT. This sequence encodes CASSQEGRANEKLFF.

This chain uses TRBV6-6 with TRBJ1-6, with TRBD1 identical over 7 bases. Trimming cost V 6 bases and J 5 bases; bases outside gene matches: 7. The CDR3 is made up of 15 amino acids. Germline loops: CDR1 MNHNY, CDR2 SVGAGI (reference sequence). CDR3 amino acids: CASRSRQGDNSPLHF. In nucleotides, the CDR3 is TGTGCCAGCAGAAGCAGACAGGGTGATAATTCACCCCTCCACTTT.

This chain links TRBV29-1 with TRBJ2-7; 9 nucleotides line up with TRBD1. The CDR3 is 11 amino acids. Germline V gene lookup returns CDR1 SQVTM and CDR2 ANQGSEA. V shed 7 bases, J shed 3 bases, and the junction held 1 base outside the gene matches. The DNA for the CDR3 is TGCAGCGCGGGACAGGGCTACGAGCAGTACTTC. Encoded protein: CSAGQGYEQYF.

The chain combines TRBV29-1 with TRBJ1-2; 7 bases fit TRBD1. Germline trimming cut 7 bases from V and 6 bases from J; bases unmatched to any gene: 8. The CDR3 runs to 12 residues. The germline V gene has CDR1 SQVTM and CDR2 ANQGSEA. The CDR3 nucleotides are TGCAGCGAAGGGGACAGCGTGGATGGCTACACCTTC. It yields the protein CSEGDSVDGYTF.

This sequence joins TRBV11-3 and TRBJ2-2, with D perhaps matching TRBD1 (5 bases). Germline-derived CDR1 and CDR2 are SGHNT and YENEEA. V lost 1 base to trimming and J lost 4 bases, with 10 bases between them. The CDR3 has 15 residues. The chain's CDR3 is CASSLGQGATGELFF. The CDR3 nucleotides read TGTGCCAGCAGCTTAGGCCAGGGTGCCACCGGGGAGCTGTTTTTT. Full variable domain (outside the CDR3, taken from reference TRBV11-3 and TRBJ2-2): EAGVVQSPRYKIIEKKQPVAFWCNPISGHNTLYWYLQNLGQGPELLIRYENEEAVDDSQLPKDRFSAERLKGVDSTLKIQPAELGDSAVYLCASSLGQGATGELFFGEGSRLTVL.

This CDR3 is CASSYRNTEAFF. The CDR3 bases are TGTGCCAGCAGTTACCGGAACACTGAAGCTTTCTTT. The V and J genes are TRBV6-5 and TRBJ1-1, with unresolved D. This CDR3 region has 12 residues. CDR1 is MNHEY and CDR2 is SVGAGI in the germline V gene. Trimming left V 2 bases short and J 1 base short, with 2 bases between.

The rearrangement uses TRBV7-9 and TRBJ1-1, with D unclear. Germline values: CDR1 SEHNR, CDR2 FQNEAQ (reference sequence). V was cut by 3 bases and J by 4 bases, with 15 bases left in between. The CDR3 runs to 15 residues. CDR3: CASSFPGTGSTEAFF. In nucleotides, the CDR3 is TGTGCCAGCAGCTTCCCAGGCACGGGGAGCACTGAAGCTTTCTTT.